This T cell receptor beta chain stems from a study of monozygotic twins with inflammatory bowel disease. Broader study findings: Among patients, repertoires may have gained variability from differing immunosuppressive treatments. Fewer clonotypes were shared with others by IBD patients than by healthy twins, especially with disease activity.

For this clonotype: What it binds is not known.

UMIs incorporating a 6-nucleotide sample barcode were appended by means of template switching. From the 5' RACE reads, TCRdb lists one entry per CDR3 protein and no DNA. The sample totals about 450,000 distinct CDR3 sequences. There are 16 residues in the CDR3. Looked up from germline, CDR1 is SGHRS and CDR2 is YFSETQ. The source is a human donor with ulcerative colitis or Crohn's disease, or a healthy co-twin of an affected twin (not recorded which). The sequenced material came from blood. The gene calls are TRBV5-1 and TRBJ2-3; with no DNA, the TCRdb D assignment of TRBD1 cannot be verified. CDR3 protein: CASSPGSGIGTDTQYF. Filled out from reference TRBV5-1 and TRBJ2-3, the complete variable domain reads KAGVTQTPRYLIKTRGQQVTLSCSPISGHRSVSWYQQTPGQGLQFLFEYFSETQRNKGNFPGRFSGRQFSNSRSEMNVSTLELGDSALYLCASSPGSGIGTDTQYFGPGTRLTVL.